This is a list of T cell receptor beta chains from one sample in a study of control samples from healthy donors and cancer patients. TCRdb keeps only in-frame clones here, not all; method: immunoSEQ multiplex PCR. The sample yields about 55,000 clones, around 95% seen once. The material sequenced was blood. The receptor source for this set is a woman in her thirties in good health. CDR3s include the opening cysteine and the closing phenylalanine or tryptophan. D genes are given only for firm matches. Only part of the rows carry a size: once, few, many, or a class if the clone is expanded.

clone size,D gene,V gene,J gene,CDR3 protein,CDR3 DNA
.,.,TRBV7-3,TRBJ2-3,CASSWGSSFDTQYF,TGTGCCAGCAGCTGGGGGAGTTCTTTCGATACGCAGTATTTT
.,.,TRBV6-5,TRBJ1-1,CASSSGGQDLGWAFF,TGTGCCAGCTCATCTGGGGGGCAGGACCTAGGTTGGGCTTTCTTT
.,.,TRBV10-2,TRBJ1-1,CASSDTRLRNTEAFF,TGCGCCAGCAGTGATACCCGACTCCGGAACACTGAAGCTTTCTTT
once,TRBD2,TRBV4-1,TRBJ2-3,CASSPEPGLAGVDTQYF,TGCGCCAGCAGTCCCGAACCGGGACTAGCGGGAGTAGATACGCAGTATTTT
.,TRBD1,TRBV29-1,TRBJ2-3,CSVEGRGSTDTQYF,TGCAGCGTTGAGGGCAGGGGGAGCACAGATACGCAGTATTTT
.,.,TRBV5-1,TRBJ2-1,CASSLAAGYNEQFF,TGCGCCAGCAGCTTGGCGGCTGGATACAATGAGCAGTTCTTC
medium-sized,.,TRBV6-5,TRBJ1-5,CASLQGNNQPQHF,TGTGCCAGCCTCCAGGGGAACAATCAGCCCCAGCATTTT
.,.,TRBV3-1/TRBV3-2,TRBJ2-5,CASSQGDTGISETQYF,TGTGCCAGCAGCCAAGGAGATACAGGGATCTCAGAGACCCAGTACTTC
.,TRBD1,TRBV12-3/TRBV12-4,TRBJ2-7,CASSYTGAYEQYF,TGTGCCAGCAGTTATACAGGGGCCTACGAGCAGTACTTC
once,.,TRBV3-1/TRBV3-2,TRBJ1-5,CASSQDKMGPQHF,TGTGCCAGCAGCCAAGATAAGATGGGGCCCCAGCATTTT
.,TRBD1,TRBV29-1,TRBJ2-7,CSVVTGLVGEQYF,TGCAGCGTTGTGACAGGGCTCGTGGGCGAGCAGTACTTC
.,TRBD2,TRBV5-4,TRBJ2-3,CASSLRTSVDTDTQYF,TGTGCCAGCAGCTTGCGGACTAGTGTAGACACAGATACGCAGTATTTT
.,TRBD2,TRBV30,TRBJ2-1,CAWRLAGVAYNEQFF,TGTGCCTGGAGGTTAGCGGGAGTGGCCTACAATGAGCAGTTCTTC
.,.,TRBV27,TRBJ2-7,CASSLSVENYEQYF,TGTGCCAGCAGTCTGTCGGTCGAGAACTACGAGCAGTACTTC
.,.,TRBV6-5,TRBJ2-5,CASSFKETQYF,TGTGCCAGCAGTTTTAAGGAGACCCAGTACTTC
.,.,TRBV18,TRBJ2-7,CASSPQDSSHRDEQYF,TGTGCCAGCTCACCACAGGACTCATCCCACAGGGACGAGCAGTACTTC
.,.,TRBV12-3/TRBV12-4,TRBJ1-1,CASSLPYTEAFF,TGTGCCAGCAGTTTACCCTACACTGAAGCTTTCTTT
.,.,TRBV18,TRBJ1-1,CASSPRRGSTEAFF,TGTGCCAGCTCACCGAGGAGGGGGAGCACTGAAGCTTTCTTT
.,TRBD2,TRBV4-2,TRBJ2-1,CASSQVPREPGDEQFF,TGTGCCAGCAGCCAAGTTCCGCGGGAGCCCGGGGATGAGCAGTTCTTC
.,.,TRBV3-1/TRBV3-2,TRBJ1-1,CASSQEMPGAEAFF,TGTGCCAGCAGCCAAGAAATGCCTGGGGCTGAAGCTTTCTTT
.,TRBD2,TRBV20-1,TRBJ2-1,CSASSGRAGNEQFF,TGCAGTGCTAGTAGCGGGAGGGCCGGGAATGAGCAGTTCTTC
.,TRBD2,TRBV19,TRBJ2-1,CASRGRAQEQFF,TGTGCCAGTCGCGGGAGGGCCCAGGAGCAGTTCTTC
.,.,TRBV6-6,TRBJ1-1,CASSYSSWGEAFF,TGTGCCAGCAGTTACAGCTCCTGGGGCGAAGCTTTCTTT
.,.,TRBV11-3,TRBJ2-1,CASSLGAAPHSEQFF,TGTGCCAGCAGCTTAGGGGCCGCCCCCCACAGTGAGCAGTTCTTC
.,TRBD2,TRBV5-6,TRBJ2-1,CASLLRRTGPGLAYNEQFF,TGTGCCAGCCTTCTTCGGAGGACCGGTCCGGGACTAGCGTACAATGAGCAGTTCTTC
once,.,TRBV11-2,TRBJ2-7,CASSLTYEQYF,TGTGCCAGCAGCTTAACCTACGAGCAGTACTTC
few,TRBD1,TRBV2,TRBJ2-7,CASRAPGTGSYEQYF,TGTGCCAGCAGGGCCCCCGGGACAGGATCCTACGAGCAGTACTTC
.,.,TRBV2,TRBJ1-5,CASNPLQGGNQPQHF,TGTGCCAGCAACCCCCTACAGGGTGGCAATCAGCCCCAGCATTTT
.,TRBD1,TRBV11-2,TRBJ2-7,CASSSTGESSYEQYF,TGTGCCAGCAGCTCCACAGGGGAAAGCTCCTACGAGCAGTACTTC
once,TRBD2,TRBV9,TRBJ2-1,CASSPWTSYNEQFF,TGTGCCAGCAGCCCTTGGACTAGCTACAATGAGCAGTTCTTC
.,.,TRBV27,TRBJ1-4,CASSLVRDEKLFF,TGTGCCAGCAGTTTGGTCAGGGACGAAAAACTGTTTTTT